This T cell receptor beta chain was sequenced for a study of cytomegalovirus exposure and HLA in healthy donors. For the study at large: Early released data comprised some 91 million unique TCRs from HLA-typed donors.

The CDR3 sequence is 13 residues long. Germline V lookup: CDR1 MNHNY, CDR2 SVGAGI (reference sequence). V was cut by 6 bases and J by 3 bases, with 12 bases left in between. The PCR made use of 60 Vbeta and 13 Jbeta primers. Some clones are missing from TCRdb's copy, which holds only in-frame ones; the method was immunoSEQ multiplex PCR. The top ten hold roughly 2.5% of the sample, which has almost 85,000 clones, around four fifths seen once. The V and J genes are TRBV6-6 and TRBJ2-7; D might be TRBD1 (6 bases). Sample: PBMCs. The sequence was collected from a male donor in good health and CMV-seropositive. The chain's CDR3 is CASRATGFYEQYF. CDR3 coding DNA: TGTGCCAGCAGAGCCACAGGGTTCTACGAGCAGTACTTC.